This T cell receptor beta chain stems from a study of technical replicates of blood from a handful of donors. Sequencing used immunoSEQ multiplex PCR; TCRdb keeps in-frame clones, though not all of them. This sample has about 83,000 clones, with approximately 94% found just once. Germline CDR1 and CDR2: LNHDA and SQIVND (reference sequence). V lost 3 bases and J lost 6; bases outside the gene matches: 11. The length of the CDR3 is 15 residues. This rearrangement joins TRBV19 to TRBJ2-7, with TRBD1 matching over 7 bases. The TCR was taken from a human donor in good health. Specimen: T cells isolated from PBMCs. CDR3 sequence reads: CASSIRGTAHSEQYF. Written as DNA, the CDR3 is TGTGCCAGTAGTATTAGGGGGACAGCTCACTCCGAGCAGTACTTC.